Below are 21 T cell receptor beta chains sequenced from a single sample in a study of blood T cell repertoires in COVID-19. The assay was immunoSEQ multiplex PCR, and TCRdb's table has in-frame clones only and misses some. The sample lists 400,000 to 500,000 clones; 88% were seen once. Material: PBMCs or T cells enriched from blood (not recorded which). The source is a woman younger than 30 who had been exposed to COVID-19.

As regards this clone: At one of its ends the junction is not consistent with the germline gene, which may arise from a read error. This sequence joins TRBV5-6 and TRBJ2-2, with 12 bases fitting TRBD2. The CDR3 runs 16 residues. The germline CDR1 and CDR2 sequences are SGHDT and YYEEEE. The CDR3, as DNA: TGTGCCAGCAGCCATCGGACTAGCGGGAACGCCGGGGAGCTGTTTTTT. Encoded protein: CASSHRTSGNAGELFF.

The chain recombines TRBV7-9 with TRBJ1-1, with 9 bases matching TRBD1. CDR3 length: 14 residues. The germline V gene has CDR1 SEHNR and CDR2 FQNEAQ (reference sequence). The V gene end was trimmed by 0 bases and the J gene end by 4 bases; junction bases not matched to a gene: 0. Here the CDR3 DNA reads TGTGCCAGCAGCTTAGCGGGACAGGGCACTGAAGCTTTCTTT. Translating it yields CASSLAGQGTEAFF.

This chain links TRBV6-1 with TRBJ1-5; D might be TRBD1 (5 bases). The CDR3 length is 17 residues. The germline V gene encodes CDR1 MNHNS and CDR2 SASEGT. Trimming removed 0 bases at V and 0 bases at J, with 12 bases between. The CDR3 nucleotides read TGTGCCAGCAGTGAAGCCGTCGGGGGAGGTAGCAATCAGCCCCAGCATTTT. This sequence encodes CASSEAVGGGSNQPQHF.

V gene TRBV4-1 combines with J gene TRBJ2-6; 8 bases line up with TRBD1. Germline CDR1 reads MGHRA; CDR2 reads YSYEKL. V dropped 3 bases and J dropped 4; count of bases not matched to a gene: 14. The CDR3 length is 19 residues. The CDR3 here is CASSHPLQIRGQGANVLTF. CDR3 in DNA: TGCGCCAGCAGCCATCCCCTGCAGATCAGGGGGCAAGGGGCCAACGTCCTGACTTTC.

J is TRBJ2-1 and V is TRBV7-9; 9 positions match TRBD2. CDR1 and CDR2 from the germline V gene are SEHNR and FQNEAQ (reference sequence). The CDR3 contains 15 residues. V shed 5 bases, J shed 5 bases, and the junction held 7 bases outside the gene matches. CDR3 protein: CASSLVAGENNEQFF. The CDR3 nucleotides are TGTGCCAGCAGCCTCGTAGCGGGGGAGAACAATGAGCAGTTCTTC.

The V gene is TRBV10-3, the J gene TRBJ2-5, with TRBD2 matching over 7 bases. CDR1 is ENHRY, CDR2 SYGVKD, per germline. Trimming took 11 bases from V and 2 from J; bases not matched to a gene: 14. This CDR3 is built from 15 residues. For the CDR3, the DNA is TGTGCCGTATCAGAGGGCGGGAGTTCTCAAGAGACCCAGTACTTC. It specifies CAVSEGGSSQETQYF.

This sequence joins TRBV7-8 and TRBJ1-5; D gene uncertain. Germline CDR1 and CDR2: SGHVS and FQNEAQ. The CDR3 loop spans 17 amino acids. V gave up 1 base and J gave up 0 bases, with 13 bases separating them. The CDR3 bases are TGTGCCAGCAGCTTAGGTGGAGGGCCCTATAGCAATCAGCCCCAGCATTTT. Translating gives CASSLGGGPYSNQPQHF.

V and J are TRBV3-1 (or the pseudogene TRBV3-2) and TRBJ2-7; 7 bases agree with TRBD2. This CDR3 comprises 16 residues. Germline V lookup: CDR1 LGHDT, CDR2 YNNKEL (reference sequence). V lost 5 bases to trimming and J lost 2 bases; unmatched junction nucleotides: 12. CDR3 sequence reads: CASSGARRGGTYEQYF. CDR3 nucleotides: TGTGCCAGCAGCGGGGCGCGGAGGGGAGGGACCTACGAGCAGTACTTC.

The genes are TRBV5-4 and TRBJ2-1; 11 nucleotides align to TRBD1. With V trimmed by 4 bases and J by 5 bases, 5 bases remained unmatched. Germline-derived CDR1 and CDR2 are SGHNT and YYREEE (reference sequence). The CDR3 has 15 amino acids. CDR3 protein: CASSGRDRGNNEQFF. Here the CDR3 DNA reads TGTGCCAGCAGCGGACGGGACAGGGGGAACAATGAGCAGTTCTTC.

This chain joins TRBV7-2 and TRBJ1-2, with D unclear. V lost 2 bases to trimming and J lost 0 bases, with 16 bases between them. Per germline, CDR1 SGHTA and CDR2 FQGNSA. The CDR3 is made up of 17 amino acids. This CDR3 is CASSLITVGATNYGYTF. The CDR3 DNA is TGTGCCAGCAGCTTAATTACCGTGGGAGCCACTAACTATGGCTACACCTTC.

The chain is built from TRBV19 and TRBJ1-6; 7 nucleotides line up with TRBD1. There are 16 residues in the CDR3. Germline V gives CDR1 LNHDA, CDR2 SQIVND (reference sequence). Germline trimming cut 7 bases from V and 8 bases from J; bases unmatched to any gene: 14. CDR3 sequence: CASKSQGDDRYSPLHF. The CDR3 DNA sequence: TGTGCCAGTAAATCGCAGGGGGATGATAGGTATTCACCCCTCCACTTT.

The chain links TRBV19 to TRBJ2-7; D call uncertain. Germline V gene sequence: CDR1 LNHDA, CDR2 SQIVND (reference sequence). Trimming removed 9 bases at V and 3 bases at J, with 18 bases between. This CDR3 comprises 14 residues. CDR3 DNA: TGTGCCAGCCAAATAGAGAGTGGTGGCTACGAGCAGTACTTC. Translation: CASQIESGGYEQYF. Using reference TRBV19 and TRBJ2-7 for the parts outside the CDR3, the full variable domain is DGGITQSPKYLFRKEGQNVTLSCEQNLNHDAMYWYRQDPGQGLRLIYYSQIVNDFQKGDIAEGYSVSREKKESFPLTVTSAQKNPTAFYLCASQIESGGYEQYFGPGTRLTVT.

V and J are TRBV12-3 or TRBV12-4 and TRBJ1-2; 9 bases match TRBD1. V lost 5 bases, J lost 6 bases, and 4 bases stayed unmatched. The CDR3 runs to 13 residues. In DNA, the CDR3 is TGTGCCAGCAGTCCGGGACAGGGAAATGGCTACACCTTC. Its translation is CASSPGQGNGYTF.

The CDR3 DNA reads as TGTGCCAGCAGCCTAAGGAGTGGCTACACCTTC. Encoded protein: CASSLRSGYTF. The rearrangement joins TRBV28 to TRBJ1-2; D is undetermined. The V and J ends lost 6 bases and 7 bases respectively, with 9 bases between them. Germline CDR1 is MDHEN and CDR2 is SYDVKM. There are 11 residues in the CDR3.

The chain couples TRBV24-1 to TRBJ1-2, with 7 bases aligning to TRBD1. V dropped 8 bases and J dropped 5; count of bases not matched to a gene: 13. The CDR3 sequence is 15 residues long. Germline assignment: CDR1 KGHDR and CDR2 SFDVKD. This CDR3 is CATKSSEGQRYGYTF. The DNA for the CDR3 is TGTGCCACCAAATCAAGTGAGGGACAGAGGTATGGCTACACCTTC.

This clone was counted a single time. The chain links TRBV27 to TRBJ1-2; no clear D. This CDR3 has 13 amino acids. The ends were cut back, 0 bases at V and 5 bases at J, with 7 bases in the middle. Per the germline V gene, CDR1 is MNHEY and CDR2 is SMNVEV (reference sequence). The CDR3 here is CASSLSEAYGYTF. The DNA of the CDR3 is TGTGCCAGCAGTTTATCTGAAGCGTATGGCTACACCTTC.

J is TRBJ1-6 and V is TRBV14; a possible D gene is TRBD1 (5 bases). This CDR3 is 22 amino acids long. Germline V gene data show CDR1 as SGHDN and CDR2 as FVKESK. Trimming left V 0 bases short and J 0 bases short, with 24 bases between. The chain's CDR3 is CASSQDPKGPTSFLSYNSPLHF. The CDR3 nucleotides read TGTGCCAGCAGCCAAGATCCCAAGGGGCCAACCTCATTCCTCTCCTATAATTCACCCCTCCACTTT.

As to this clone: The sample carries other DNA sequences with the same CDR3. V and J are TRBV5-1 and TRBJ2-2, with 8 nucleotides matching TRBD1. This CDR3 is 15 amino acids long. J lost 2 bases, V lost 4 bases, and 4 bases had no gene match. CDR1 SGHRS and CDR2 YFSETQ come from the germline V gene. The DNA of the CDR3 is TGCGCCAGCAGCCTCGACAGGGGTAACACCGGGGAGCTGTTTTTT. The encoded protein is CASSLDRGNTGELFF.

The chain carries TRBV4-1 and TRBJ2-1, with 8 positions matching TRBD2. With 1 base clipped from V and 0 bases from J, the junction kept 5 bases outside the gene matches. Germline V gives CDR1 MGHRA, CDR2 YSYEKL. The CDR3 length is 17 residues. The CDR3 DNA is TGCGCCAGCAGCCAAGGGAACGGGAGGGCCTCCTACAATGAGCAGTTCTTC. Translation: CASSQGNGRASYNEQFF.

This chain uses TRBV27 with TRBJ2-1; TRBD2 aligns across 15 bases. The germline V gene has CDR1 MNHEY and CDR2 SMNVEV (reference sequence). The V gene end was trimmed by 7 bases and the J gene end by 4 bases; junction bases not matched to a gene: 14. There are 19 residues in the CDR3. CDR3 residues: CASTTPTGLAGGIYNEQFF. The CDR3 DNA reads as TGTGCCAGCACGACACCTACCGGACTAGCGGGGGGGATATACAATGAGCAGTTCTTC.

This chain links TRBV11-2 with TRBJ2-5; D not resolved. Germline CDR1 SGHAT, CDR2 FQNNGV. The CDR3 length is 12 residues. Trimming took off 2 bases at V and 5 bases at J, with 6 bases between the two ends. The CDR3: CASSLNGETQYF. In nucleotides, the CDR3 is TGTGCCAGCAGCTTAAACGGGGAGACCCAGTACTTC.